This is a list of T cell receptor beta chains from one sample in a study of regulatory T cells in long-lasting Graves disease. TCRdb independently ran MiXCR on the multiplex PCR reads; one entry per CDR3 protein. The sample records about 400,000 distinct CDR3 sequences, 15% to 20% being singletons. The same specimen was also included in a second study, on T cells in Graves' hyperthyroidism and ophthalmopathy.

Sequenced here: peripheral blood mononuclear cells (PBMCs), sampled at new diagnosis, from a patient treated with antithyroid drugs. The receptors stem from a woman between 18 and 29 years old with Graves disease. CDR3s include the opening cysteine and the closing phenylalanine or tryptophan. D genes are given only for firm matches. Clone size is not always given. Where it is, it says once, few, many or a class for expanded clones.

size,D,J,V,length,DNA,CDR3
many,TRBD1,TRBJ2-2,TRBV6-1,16,TGTGCCAGCAGTGGGGGGGGACAGGGTCGCACCGGGGAGCTGTTTTTT,CASSGGGQGRTGELFF
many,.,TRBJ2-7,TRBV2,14,TGTGCCAGCAGTGTGTCCGGGGGCACCTACGAGCAGTACTTC,CASSVSGGTYEQYF
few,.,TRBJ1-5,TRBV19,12,TGTGCCAGTAGTACCGACAGACCGCCCCAGCATTTT,CASSTDRPPQHF
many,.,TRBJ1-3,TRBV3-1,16,TGTGCCAGCAGCCAACCGAACAGGGTACCTGGAAACACCATATATTTT,CASSQPNRVPGNTIYF
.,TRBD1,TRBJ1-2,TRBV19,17,TGTGCCAGTAGTATCGGACGCCGGGACAGGGGGAACTATGGCTACACCTTC,CASSIGRRDRGNYGYTF
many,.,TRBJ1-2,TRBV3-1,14,TGTGCCAGCAGCCTCGCAGACAGTACCTATGGCTACACCTTC,CASSLADSTYGYTF
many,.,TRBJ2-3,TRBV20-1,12,TGCAGTGGCACCCAGGGGAGAGATACGCAGTATTTT,CSGTQGRDTQYF
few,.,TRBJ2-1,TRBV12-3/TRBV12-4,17,TGTGCCAGCAGTTACATGGCCCTTTACCCGACCCCGAGCGAGCAGTTCTTC,CASSYMALYPTPSEQFF
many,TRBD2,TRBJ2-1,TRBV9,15,TGTGCCAGCAGCGCTGGGGGAGGGGTTCGGAATGAGCAGTTCTTC,CASSAGGGVRNEQFF
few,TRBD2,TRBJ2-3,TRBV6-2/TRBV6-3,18,TGTGCCAGCAGTGAAATCCCCGGACTAGCGGGGGGCACAGATACGCAGTATTTT,CASSEIPGLAGGTDTQYF
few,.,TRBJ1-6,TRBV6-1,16,TGTGCCAGCAGTACCGGACAGTCGGGTATGAGTTCACCCCTCCACTTT,CASSTGQSGMSSPLHF
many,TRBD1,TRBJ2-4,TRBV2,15,TGTGCCAGCAGTGACCTCAGGGGGACCAAAAACATTCAGTACTTC,CASSDLRGTKNIQYF
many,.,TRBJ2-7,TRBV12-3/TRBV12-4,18,TGTGCCAGCAGCAGAGGAACCATGGTACGGGGGTCCCCCTACGAGCAGTACTTC,CASSRGTMVRGSPYEQYF
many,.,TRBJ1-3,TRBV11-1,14,TGTGCCAGCAGCTGGGGACTTTCTGGAAACACCATATATTTT,CASSWGLSGNTIYF
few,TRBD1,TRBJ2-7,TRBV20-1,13,TGCAGTGCCAAACCACAGGGGTCCTACGAGCAGTACTTC,CSAKPQGSYEQYF
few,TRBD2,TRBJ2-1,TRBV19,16,TGTGCCAGTAGTAGCGGGAGGGCCGCTGGCTACAATGAGCAGTTCTTC,CASSSGRAAGYNEQFF
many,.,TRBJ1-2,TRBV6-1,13,TGTGCCAGCAGTGGGCCTGAACACTATGGCTACACCTTC,CASSGPEHYGYTF
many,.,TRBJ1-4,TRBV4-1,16,TGCGCCAGCAGCCCCCGACAGACTGCAACTAATGAAAAACTGTTTTTT,CASSPRQTATNEKLFF
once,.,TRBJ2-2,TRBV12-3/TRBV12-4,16,TGTGCCAGCACCCTCTTTGTAGGGCCGAACACCGGGGAGCTGTTTTTT,CASTLFVGPNTGELFF
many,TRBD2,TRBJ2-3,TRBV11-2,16,TGTGCCAGCAGCCGCGGCGCTAGCGGGCGCACAGATACGCAGTATTTT,CASSRGASGRTDTQYF
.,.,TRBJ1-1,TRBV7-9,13,TGTGCCAGCAGCTTAGGCCTGGGGGCTGAAGCTTTCTTT,CASSLGLGAEAFF
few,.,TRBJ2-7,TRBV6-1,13,TGTGCCACAAGGAACACCGGTCTGGGGGAGCAGTACTTC,CATRNTGLGEQYF
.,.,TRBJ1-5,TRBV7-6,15,TGTGCCAGCAGCTTAGGCGTCAATAGCAATCAGCCCCAGCATTTT,CASSLGVNSNQPQHF
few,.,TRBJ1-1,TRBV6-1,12,TGTGCCAACAGCCGGACATCCGATGAAGCTTTCTTT,CANSRTSDEAFF
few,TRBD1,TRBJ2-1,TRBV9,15,TGTGCCAGCAGCGCCCAATGGGACAGCTACAATGAGCAGTTCTTC,CASSAQWDSYNEQFF
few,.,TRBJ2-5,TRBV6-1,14,TGTGCCAGCAGTGTTCAGAGTGCCCAAGAGACCCAGTACTTC,CASSVQSAQETQYF
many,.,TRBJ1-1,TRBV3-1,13,TGTGCCAGCAGCCAGGACCCGGTCGCTGAAGCTTTCTTT,CASSQDPVAEAFF
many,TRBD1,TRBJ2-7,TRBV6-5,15,TGTGCCAGCAGTTATCTGCGGGACAGGAACTACGAGCAGTACTTC,CASSYLRDRNYEQYF
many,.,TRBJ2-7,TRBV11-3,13,TGTGCCAGCAGCTTAGATGCCTCCTACGAGCAGTACTTC,CASSLDASYEQYF
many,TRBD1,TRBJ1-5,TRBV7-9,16,TGTGCCAGCAGCACCTGGACAGGGGGAAGCAATCAGCCCCAGCATTTT,CASSTWTGGSNQPQHF
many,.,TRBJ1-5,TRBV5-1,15,TGCGCCAGCAGCTCTTCCGGGGAGAGCAATCAGCCCCAGCATTTT,CASSSSGESNQPQHF
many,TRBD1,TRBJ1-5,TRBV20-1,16,TGCAGTGCCGAAAGATGGGGACAGGGGGTAAGTCAGCCCCAGCATTTT,CSAERWGQGVSQPQHF
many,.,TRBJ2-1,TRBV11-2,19,TGTGCCAGCAGGACGATCCCCCGGCGGGGGCGCCCGGCCTACAATGAGCAGTTCTTC,CASRTIPRRGRPAYNEQFF
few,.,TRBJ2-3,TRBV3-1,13,TGTGCCAGCAGACCCGATCAGGGACGGACCCCCCTTTTT,CASRPDQGRTPLF
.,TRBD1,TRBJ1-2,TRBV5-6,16,TGTGCCAGCAGCGCAACTACCTCCGGGACAGCCTATGGCTACACCTTC,CASSATTSGTAYGYTF
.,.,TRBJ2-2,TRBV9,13,TGTGCCAGCACCCTCCAAGGGGGCGGGGAGCTGTTTTTT,CASTLQGGGELFF
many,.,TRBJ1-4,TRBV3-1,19,TGTGCCAGCAGCCAAGTTCCTGGGCAGAACCTTGCAACTAATGAAAAACTGTTTTTT,CASSQVPGQNLATNEKLFF
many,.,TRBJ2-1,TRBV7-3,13,TGTGCCAGCAGCTTAGATCGCCACAATGAGCAGTTCTTC,CASSLDRHNEQFF
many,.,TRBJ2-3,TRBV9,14,TGTGCCAGCAGCGTTCAACGGAGCACAGATACGCAGTATTTT,CASSVQRSTDTQYF
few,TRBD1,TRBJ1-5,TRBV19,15,TGTGCCAGTAGTACCAGGACAGGGTTCAATCAGCCCCAGCATTTT,CASSTRTGFNQPQHF
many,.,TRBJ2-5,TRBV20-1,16,TGCAGTGCTAGAGCGCTGGCCCACAGGGTTAGGGGGACCCAGTACTTC,CSARALAHRVRGTQYF
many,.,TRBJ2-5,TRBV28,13,TGTGCCGGGAGCGGTTCCCTCAAAGAGACCCAGTACTTC,CAGSGSLKETQYF
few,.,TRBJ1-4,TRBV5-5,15,TGTGCCAGCAGCTTGGGGAGGGTCGGGAATGAAAAACTGTTTTTT,CASSLGRVGNEKLFF
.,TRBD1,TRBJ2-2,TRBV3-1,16,TGTGCCAGCAGCCCCCTGAATAGACAGGGCACCGGGGAGCTGTTTTTT,CASSPLNRQGTGELFF
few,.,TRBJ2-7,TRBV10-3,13,TGTGCCATCAGTATCGACTACTCCTACGAGCAGTACTTC,CAISIDYSYEQYF
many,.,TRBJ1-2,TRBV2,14,TGTGCCAGCATTTCCCACACAGAAGGCTATGGCTACACCTTC,CASISHTEGYGYTF
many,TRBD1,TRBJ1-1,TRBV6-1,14,TGTGCCAGCAGGCGGGACAGGGACCTCACTGAAGCTTTCTTT,CASRRDRDLTEAFF
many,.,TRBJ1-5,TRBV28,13,TGTGCCAGCAGTCCCCCGACGAATCAGCCCCAGCATTTT,CASSPPTNQPQHF
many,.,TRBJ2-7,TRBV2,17,TGTGCCAGCAGTGAACGTGGGACAACCCGGAGCTCCTACGAGCAGTACTTC,CASSERGTTRSSYEQYF